What follows are 12 T cell receptor beta chains derived from one specimen sequenced in a study of response to subunit inactivated influenza vaccine. TCRdb redid the calling of the RT-PCR reads with MiXCR, one entry per CDR3 protein. Seen here are about 580,000 distinct CDR3 sequences, 14% observed once, and the top ten hold around 10%. Sequences were derived from PBMCs from blood, sampled 11 to 12 days after vaccination. The source of these receptors is a man aged 45-65 years who received an inactivated influenza vaccine.

This clonotype showed up just a few times. The chain uses TRBV6-2 or TRBV6-3 and TRBJ1-1, with D possibly being TRBD1 (6 bases). Germline CDR1 is MNHEY and CDR2 is SVGEGT. Trimming shortened V by 4 bases and J by 1 base, and 10 bases separated the two germline ends. The CDR3 extends over 14 amino acids. The CDR3 protein is CASSFLTGNTEAFF. The CDR3, as DNA: TGTGCCAGCAGTTTCCTGACAGGGAACACTGAAGCTTTCTTT.

V usage is TRBV20-1 and J usage is TRBJ2-3; TRBD2 aligns across 8 bases. The CDR3 runs 16 residues. V shed 1 base and J 3 bases; nucleotides not matched to a gene: 9. Germline assignment: CDR1 DFQATT and CDR2 SNEGSKA (reference sequence). The CDR3, as DNA: TGCAGTGCTAGAGGGGTGGCTAGCGGGCGGACAGATACGCAGTATTTT. Its translation is CSARGVASGRTDTQYF.

The V gene is TRBV11-2, the J gene TRBJ1-4, with 8 bases identical to TRBD1. Germline assignment: CDR1 SGHAT and CDR2 FQNNGV. This CDR3 contains 14 residues. With 5 bases clipped from V and 5 bases from J, the junction kept 4 bases outside the gene matches. CDR3 in DNA: TGTGCCAGCAGCCCGACAGGGGCCAATGAAAAACTGTTTTTT. It specifies CASSPTGANEKLFF.

The chain has TRBV7-6 and TRBJ1-5; D might be TRBD1 (5 bases). Trimming removed 1 base from V and 0 bases from J, with 13 bases in between. This CDR3 comprises 17 residues. Germline CDR1 SGHVS, CDR2 FNYEAQ. The CDR3 sequence: CASSLDRGGNSNQPQHF. Here the CDR3 DNA reads TGTGCCAGCAGCTTAGATCGGGGGGGTAATAGCAATCAGCCCCAGCATTTT.

This clonotype was observed a handful of times. CDR3 nucleotides: TGTGCCACCAGCAGAGATGGGGGGGCCAAAAACATTCAGTACTTC. It yields the protein CATSRDGGAKNIQYF. This chain uses TRBV15 with TRBJ2-4, with D tentatively TRBD2 (6 bases). Trimming took off 0 bases at V and 1 base at J, with 7 bases between the two ends. The V gene's germline CDR1 is LNHNV and CDR2 YYDKDF (reference sequence). The CDR3 contains 15 residues.

The chain uses TRBV18 and TRBJ2-1; 8 nucleotides line up with TRBD2. Trimming removed 3 bases from V and 0 bases from J; junction bases left unmatched: 10. The germline V gene encodes CDR1 KGHSH and CDR2 LQKENI. This CDR3 has 18 amino acids. This CDR3 is CASSPAGGPLGSYNEQFF. CDR3 sequence (DNA): TGTGCCAGCTCACCTGCGGGAGGTCCCTTGGGCTCCTACAATGAGCAGTTCTTC.

This sequence joins TRBV5-1 and TRBJ2-3; 8 positions match TRBD2. The V and J ends lost 0 bases and 3 bases, in that order; junction bases with no gene match: 3. The CDR3 consists of 15 residues. Germline CDR1 SGHRS, CDR2 YFSETQ. The CDR3 loop is CASSLVGLETDTQYF. The CDR3 DNA reads as TGCGCCAGCAGCTTGGTGGGACTAGAAACAGATACGCAGTATTTT.

This clonotype was observed many times. The rearrangement uses TRBV6-2 or TRBV6-3 and TRBJ2-1, with D possibly TRBD1 on 5 matching bases. This CDR3 is 14 amino acids long. Germline V gene data show CDR1 as MNHEY and CDR2 as SVGEGT. Trimming pared 5 bases from V and 7 bases from J, leaving 15 bases between. The CDR3 reads CASSLLTVLNEQFF. The CDR3, as DNA: TGTGCCAGCAGTCTCCTGACAGTTTTGAATGAGCAGTTCTTC.

The chain recombines TRBV5-6 with TRBJ2-2; TRBD2 is a possible D gene (5 bases). Germline V gene sequence: CDR1 SGHDT, CDR2 YYEEEE. The ends were cut back, 0 bases at V and 7 bases at J, with 10 bases in the middle. CDR3 length equals 14 residues. CDR3 DNA sequence: TGTGCCAGCAGCTTGGCCTTGGGGAGCGGGGAGCTGTTTTTT. Protein product: CASSLALGSGELFF.

The sample holds a few counts of this clonotype. The rearrangement joins TRBV12-3 or TRBV12-4 to TRBJ1-2; 7 bases align to TRBD1. J lost 4 bases, V lost 8 bases, and 7 bases had no gene match. The CDR3 length is 13 residues. CDR3 loop: CASGNRGAYGYTF. The CDR3 bases are TGTGCCAGCGGCAACAGGGGTGCCTATGGCTACACCTTC.

This clonotype has ten or more counts. The chain uses TRBV10-2 and TRBJ2-5, with D possibly called TRBD1 or TRBD2 (5 bases each). The CDR3 spans 17 residues. Deletions cut 2 bases from V and 8 bases from J, with 24 bases between. Germline CDR1 is WSHSY and CDR2 is SAAADI. CDR3 sequence: CASSEEHGWGPLPTQYF. The CDR3 DNA is TGCGCCAGCAGTGAGGAACATGGATGGGGACCCCTCCCCACCCAGTACTTC.

This clonotype has just a few counts. The chain recombines TRBV29-1 with TRBJ2-1, with a weak D call TRBD2 (7 bases). The CDR3 is 15 residues long. Looked up from germline, CDR1 is SQVTM and CDR2 is ANQGSEA. The V end was cut by 4 bases, the J end by 0 bases, with 13 bases between. The CDR3 DNA is TGCAGCGTTGTTCGGGCGGGGGCCTCCTACAATGAGCAGTTCTTC. Its translation: CSVVRAGASYNEQFF.